This T cell receptor (beta chain) came from a study of T cells in localized non-small cell lung cancer. Notes on this clone: The antigen remains unidentified.

The CDR3 is 16 amino acids. CDR1 and CDR2 (germline): SGHTA, FQGTGA. Trimming took 5 bases from V and 5 from J; bases not matched to a gene: 8. Whole-study findings and limits: Uninvolved adjacent lung had higher T cell clonality than tumor and all other tissues. The study detected a median roughly 61 of the top 100 tumor clones in adjacent lung.

The repertoire was sequenced with immunoSEQ multiplex PCR; TCRdb's copy has only in-frame clones and lacks some. The table lists 20,000 to 30,000 clones, 70% to 90% of them singletons, with 5.8% in the top ten. This chain connects TRBV7-3 to TRBJ2-2; 10 bases line up with TRBD1. Sequencing was performed on peripheral blood, taken before any cancer treatment. This sequence was found in a male donor aged 60 or older with stage II squamous cell lung carcinoma. CDR3 sequence reads: CASSTRQGAKTGELFF. The CDR3 DNA follows: TGTGCCAGCAGCACTAGACAGGGGGCTAAAACCGGGGAGCTGTTTTTT.